This T cell receptor beta chain was recovered during a study of blood T cell repertoires in COVID-19. V was clipped by 8 bases and J by 2 bases; unmatched bases: 7. CDR3 length: 15 amino acids. CDR1 is MNHEY and CDR2 is SVGAGI in the germline V gene. Produced via immunoSEQ multiplex PCR; TCRdb's table is partial and in-frame only. The repertoire holds about 140,000 clones, with 70% to 90% as singletons. The V call is TRBV6-5, the J call TRBJ2-3; 10 bases are a match to TRBD2. This clonotype was sampled from a woman aged 45-59 years with acute COVID-19. Sequencing was carried out using PBMCs or T cells enriched from blood (not recorded which). The CDR3 nucleotides are TGTGCCAGCGGGTTACTAGCGGGAAACACAGATACGCAGTATTTT. It codes for CASGLLAGNTDTQYF.